This entry lists 10 T cell receptor beta chains sequenced from one sample in a study of cytomegalovirus exposure and HLA in healthy donors. Vbeta (60) and Jbeta (13) primers were used in the PCR. Clones were sequenced by immunoSEQ multiplex PCR, and TCRdb holds only the in-frame ones, with some missing. The profile covers 130,000 to 150,000 clones, with 60% to 85% appearing a single time and roughly 2.8% taken by the ten largest. What was sequenced was PBMCs. Receptors originate from a male donor in good health and CMV-seronegative.

The chain combines TRBV7-9 with TRBJ1-2, with 8 bases matching TRBD1. Losses at the gene ends were 5 bases for V and 6 bases for J; bases not matched to a gene: 11. Germline CDR1 and CDR2: SEHNR and FQNEAQ (reference sequence). The CDR3 has 15 residues. Here the CDR3 reads CASSDNPDREHGYTF. The DNA of the CDR3 is TGTGCCAGCAGCGACAATCCGGACAGGGAACATGGCTACACCTTC.

The chain has TRBV5-4 and TRBJ2-2; a possible D gene is TRBD2 (6 bases). With 2 bases removed from V and 4 bases from J, the gap between germline ends came to 15 bases. The CDR3 is 16 residues long. Germline CDR1 reads SGHNT; CDR2 reads YYREEE (reference sequence). Here the CDR3 reads CASSFGASAATGELFF. CDR3 nucleotides: TGTGCCAGCAGCTTCGGGGCTAGCGCGGCCACCGGGGAGCTGTTTTTT. Full variable domain (outside the CDR3, taken from reference TRBV5-4 and TRBJ2-2): ETGVTQSPTHLIKTRGQQVTLRCSSQSGHNTVSWYQQALGQGPQFIFQYYREEENGRGNFPPRFSGLQFPNYSSELNVNALELDDSALYLCASSFGASAATGELFFGEGSRLTVL.

In its sample, this clone was seen a few times. The chain joins TRBV5-1 to TRBJ2-1, with D unresolved. V lost 5 bases, J lost 10 bases, and 13 bases lay in between. Germline V gives CDR1 SGHRS, CDR2 YFSETQ. This CDR3 has 12 residues. CDR3 region: CASRRNNNEQFF. CDR3 nucleotide sequence: TGCGCCAGCAGGAGGAATAATAACGAGCAGTTCTTC.

The V and J genes are TRBV5-1 and TRBJ2-1; TRBD1 aligns across 8 bases. The V and J ends lost 4 bases and 4 bases, in that order; junction bases with no gene match: 7. The germline V gene has CDR1 SGHRS and CDR2 YFSETQ. CDR3 length: 15 residues. CDR3 residues: CASSLGTGHYNEQFF. The DNA of the CDR3 is TGCGCCAGCAGCCTAGGGACAGGCCATTACAATGAGCAGTTCTTC.

The chain carries TRBV29-1 and TRBJ1-1; TRBD1 matches 10 bases. This CDR3 has 14 amino acids. Trimming cost V 1 base and J 8 bases; bases outside gene matches: 7. Germline loops: CDR1 SQVTM, CDR2 ANQGSEA. In nucleotides, the CDR3 is TGCAGCGTTGAAGGTCGACAGGGGGCAAGGGAAGCTTTCTTT. Amino acids: CSVEGRQGAREAFF.

This chain's CDR3 is CASSLARDSNLLDKTNTEAFF. CDR3 bases: TGTGCCAGCAGCTTAGCCCGGGACAGCAATCTCCTAGATAAAACGAACACTGAAGCTTTCTTT. The V and J genes are TRBV7-6 and TRBJ1-1; 7 positions match TRBD1. The CDR3 runs to 21 residues. CDR1 and CDR2 from the germline V gene are SGHVS and FNYEAQ. After removal of 0 bases from V and 1 base from J, the junction contained 20 bases not matched to a gene. Full variable domain (missing parts from reference TRBV7-6 and TRBJ1-1): GAGVSQSPRYKVTKRGQDVALRCDPISGHVSLYWYRQALGQGPEFLTYFNYEAQQDKSGLPNDRFSAERPEGSISTLTIQRTEQRDSAMYRCASSLARDSNLLDKTNTEAFFGQGTRLTVV.

The chain carries TRBV4-1 and TRBJ1-2, with 9 bases that match TRBD1. This CDR3 is built from 15 residues. V gave up 2 bases and J gave up 5 bases; unmatched junction bases: 6. Germline values: CDR1 MGHRA, CDR2 YSYEKL. The CDR3 DNA reads TGCGCCAGCAGCCAATCACAGGGGGCGAGTTATGGCTACACCTTC. It is translated as CASSQSQGASYGYTF.

The chain has TRBV9 and TRBJ2-5; D might be TRBD2 (5 bases). V lost 0 bases and J 5 bases, leaving 11 bases between the germline ends. The CDR3 covers 14 residues. CDR1 and CDR2 (germline): SGDLS, YYNGEE. The CDR3 DNA is TGTGCCAGCAGCGTAGAAGGGAGAACGGAGACCCAGTACTTC. Translating gives CASSVEGRTETQYF. Complete variable domain (other parts from reference TRBV9 and TRBJ2-5): DSGVTQTPKHLITATGQRVTLRCSPRSGDLSVYWYQQSLDQGLQFLIQYYNGEERAKGNILERFSAQQFPDLHSELNLSSLELGDSALYFCASSVEGRTETQYFGPGTRLLVL.

V and J are TRBV30 and TRBJ1-6, with TRBD1 matching over 7 bases. The CDR3 spans 14 residues. Germline lookup yields CDR1 GTSNPN and CDR2 SVGIG (reference sequence). V was pared by 5 bases and J by 5 bases, with 6 bases of the junction left unmatched. The CDR3 nucleotides read TGTGCCTGGGGGAGACAGGGAGATAATTCACCCCTCCACTTT. This translates into CAWGRQGDNSPLHF. Complete variable domain (other parts from reference TRBV30 and TRBJ1-6): SQTIHQWPATLVQPVGSPLSLECTVEGTSNPNLYWYRQAAGRGLQLLFYSVGIGQISSEVPQNLSASRPQDRQFILSSKKLLLSDSGFYLCAWGRQGDNSPLHFGNGTRLTVT.

The chain couples TRBV10-3 to TRBJ1-1, with TRBD1 matching over 7 bases. Germline V CDR1 and CDR2: ENHRY, SYGVKD. The CDR3 length is 13 residues. V shed 8 bases and J 7 bases; nucleotides not matched to a gene: 10. DNA for the CDR3: TGTGCCATCCGGCGGGACAGTGGCGTTGAAGCTTTCTTT. The encoded protein is CAIRRDSGVEAFF.